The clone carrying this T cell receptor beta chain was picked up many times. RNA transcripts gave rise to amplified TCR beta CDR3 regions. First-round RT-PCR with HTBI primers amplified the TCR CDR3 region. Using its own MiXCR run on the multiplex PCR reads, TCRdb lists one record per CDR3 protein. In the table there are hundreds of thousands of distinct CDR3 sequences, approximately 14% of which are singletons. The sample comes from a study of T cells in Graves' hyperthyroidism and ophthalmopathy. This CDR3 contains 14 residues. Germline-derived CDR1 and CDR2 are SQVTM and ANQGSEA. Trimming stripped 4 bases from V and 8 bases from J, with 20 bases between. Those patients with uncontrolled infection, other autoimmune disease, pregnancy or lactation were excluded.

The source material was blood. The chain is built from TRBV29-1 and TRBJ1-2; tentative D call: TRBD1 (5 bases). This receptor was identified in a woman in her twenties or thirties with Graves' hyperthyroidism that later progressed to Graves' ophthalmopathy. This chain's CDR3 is CSVGPPGGMGGYTF. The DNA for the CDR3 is TGCAGCGTTGGCCCCCCGGGGGGAATGGGGGGCTACACCTTC.